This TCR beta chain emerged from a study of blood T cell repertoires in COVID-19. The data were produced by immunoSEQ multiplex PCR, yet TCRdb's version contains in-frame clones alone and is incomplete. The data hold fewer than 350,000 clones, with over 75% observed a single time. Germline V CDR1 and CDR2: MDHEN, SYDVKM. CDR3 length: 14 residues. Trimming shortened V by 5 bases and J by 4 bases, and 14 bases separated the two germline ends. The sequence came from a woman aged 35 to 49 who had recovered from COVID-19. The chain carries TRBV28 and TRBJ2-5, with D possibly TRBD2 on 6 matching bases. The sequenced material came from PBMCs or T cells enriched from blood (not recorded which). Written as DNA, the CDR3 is TGTGCCAGCAGTCAGACTCGGGGGTCAGAGACCCAGTACTTC. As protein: CASSQTRGSETQYF.